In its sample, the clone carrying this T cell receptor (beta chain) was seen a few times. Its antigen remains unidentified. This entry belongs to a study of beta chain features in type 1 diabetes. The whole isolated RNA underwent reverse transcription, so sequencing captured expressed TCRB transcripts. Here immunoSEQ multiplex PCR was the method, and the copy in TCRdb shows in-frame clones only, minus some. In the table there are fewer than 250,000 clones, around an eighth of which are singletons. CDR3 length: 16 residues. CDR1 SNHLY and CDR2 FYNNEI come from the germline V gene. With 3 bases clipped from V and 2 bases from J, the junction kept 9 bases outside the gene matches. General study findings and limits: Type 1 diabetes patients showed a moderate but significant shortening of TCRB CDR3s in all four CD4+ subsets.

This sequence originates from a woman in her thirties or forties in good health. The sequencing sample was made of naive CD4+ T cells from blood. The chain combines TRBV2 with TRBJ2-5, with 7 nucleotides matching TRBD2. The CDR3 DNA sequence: TGTGCCAGCAGTGAGAGGGGAGCGGGGCCGCAAGAGACCCAGTACTTC. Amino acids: CASSERGAGPQETQYF. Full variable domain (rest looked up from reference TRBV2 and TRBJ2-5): EPEVTQTPSHQVTQMGQEVILRCVPISNHLYFYWYRQILGQKVEFLVSFYNNEISEKSEIFDDQFSVERPDGSNFTLKIRSTKLEDSAMYFCASSERGAGPQETQYFGPGTRLLVL.